These 7 T cell receptor beta chains came from one sample sequenced in a study of T cells after yellow fever vaccination (dated by TCRdb to the late 2010s). Library preparation used 5' RACE. The data were produced on an Illumina HiSeq 2500. TCRdb handled the public reads itself, with Q25 trimming in fastp and clone calling in MiXCR, and kept productive beta chains. Entries that share a CDR3 protein sequence are merged under the most common genes and DNA. Recorded for this sample are about 30,000 distinct CDR3 sequences; approximately 4.4% of them occurred a single time. 40% to 50% of the sample belongs to the ten largest clones. The treatment or condition label for this specimen denotes: live attenuated yellow fever vaccine strain. The sequencing used CD8+ T cells sorted from PBMCs, collected 5 days after the yellow fever booster vaccination. The source is a man aged 25-45 years who received the YFV17D yellow fever vaccine.

This clonotype was seen ten or more times. V usage is TRBV7-9 and J usage is TRBJ1-1, with a weak D call TRBD1 (6 bases). The V and J ends lost 4 bases and 1 base respectively, with 10 bases between them. This CDR3 is 14 amino acids long. Germline V CDR1 and CDR2: SEHNR, FQNEAQ (reference sequence). This CDR3 is CASSSIQGNTEAFF. The CDR3 region has the DNA TGTGCCAGCAGCTCAATACAGGGGAACACTGAAGCTTTCTTT.

This clonotype was seen only once. This clone may be a read error of a much larger clone one base away. This chain links TRBV29-1 with TRBJ2-1; possibly TRBD2 for D (5 bases). The germline V gene has CDR1 SQVTM and CDR2 ANQGSEA. The CDR3 is made up of 9 amino acids. V was pared by 4 bases and J by 13 bases, with 8 bases between. CDR3 sequence (DNA): TGCAGCGTTGCAGAGGGCCAGTTCTTC. As protein: CSVAEGQFF.

In regard to this clonotype: A read error may explain this, as a much larger clone is one base away. The chain is built from TRBV5-1 and TRBJ2-1; 7 bases align to TRBD1. Unmatched junction bases numbered 13, after V lost 4 bases and J lost 6 bases. Germline assignment: CDR1 SGHRS and CDR2 YFSETQ. The CDR3 is 16 residues long. The CDR3 protein is CASSAIRQGPTNEQFF. CDR3 in DNA: TGCGCCAGCAGCGCCATCAGACAGGGCCCTACCAATGAGCAGTTCTTC.

This clonotype occurred many times. This chain connects TRBV20-1 to TRBJ2-4; 9 nucleotides align to TRBD1. The germline V gene encodes CDR1 DFQATT and CDR2 SNEGSKA (reference sequence). V dropped 5 bases and J dropped 5; count of bases not matched to a gene: 4. The CDR3 extends over 13 amino acids. The CDR3 DNA follows: TGCAGTGCTCCTCGACAGGGGGAAAACATTCAGTACTTC. It codes for CSAPRQGENIQYF.

This clonotype was detected many times. This chain links TRBV20-1 with TRBJ1-2; D not resolved. V lost 6 bases, J lost 4 bases, and 9 bases lay in between. CDR1 is DFQATT, CDR2 SNEGSKA, per germline (reference sequence). The CDR3 totals 11 residues. Written as DNA, the CDR3 is TGCAGTGCCCAGTACGGCTATGGCTACACCTTC. Protein product: CSAQYGYGYTF.

In this sample, this clonotype turned up many times. The chain links TRBV29-1 to TRBJ2-2; D tentatively fits TRBD1 or TRBD2 (6 bases each). Germline values: CDR1 SQVTM, CDR2 ANQGSEA. Trimming removed 6 bases at V and 4 bases at J, with 15 bases between. The CDR3 is made up of 14 amino acids. The CDR3 bases are TGCAGCGTCAACGTAGGGGGGCTCACCGGGGAGCTGTTTTTT. Amino acid sequence: CSVNVGGLTGELFF.

The sample holds many counts of this clonotype. This chain links TRBV29-1 with TRBJ2-1; 12 nucleotides agree with TRBD2. The V and J ends lost 4 bases and 3 bases, in that order; junction bases with no gene match: 22. This CDR3 is built from 21 residues. Germline values: CDR1 SQVTM, CDR2 ANQGSEA. DNA of the CDR3: TGCAGCGTTGTGGGATTAGGGGGACGGCAGACTAGCGGGAGTTTCTACAATGAGCAGTTCTTC. Translation gives CSVVGLGGRQTSGSFYNEQFF.